The sequence of this T cell receptor beta chain was determined in a study of Ad26.COV2.S vaccination and SARS-CoV-2 variants. Sequencing was performed with immunoSEQ multiplex PCR; in TCRdb, only in-frame clones are kept and a portion is missing. The sample includes some 340,000 clones, 70% to 90% seen only once; the top ten take under 2.5%. Treatment meaning: about 20 received Ad26.COV2.S at low or high dose, single or two shots; several received placebo; per-sample allocation not given. Specimen acquisition occurred on day 63 following the initial vaccine or placebo injection. An Ad26 vector expressing Wuhan-strain SARS-CoV-2 spike constituted the vaccine. Trimming pared 1 base from V and 7 bases from J, leaving 23 bases between. The CDR3 has 19 residues. CDR1 SGHDN and CDR2 FVKESK come from the germline V gene.

This chain uses TRBV14 with TRBJ1-6, with a possible D match to TRBD1 (6 bases). The TCR originated in a person aged 18-65 years who received the Ad26.COV2.S COVID-19 vaccine or a placebo. The sequencing used peripheral blood, collected in a trial of Ad26.COV2.S vaccine versus placebo. Written as DNA, the CDR3 is TGTGCCAGCAGCCAAGGTTGGACGCAAACCGGGACACCGAATTCACCCCTCCACTTT. Translation gives CASSQGWTQTGTPNSPLHF.